Listed here are 8 T cell receptor beta chains from one sample, sequenced in a study of T cells expressing NK-cell markers. TCRdb reprocessed the 5' RACE reads, with one entry per CDR3 protein and no DNA. Its table records about 170,000 distinct CDR3 sequences. The source material was blood T cells: a sorted CD56 or NKG2C T cell subset, CD4+ or CD8+ T cells, or bulk PBMC T cells (not recorded which). The origin of the receptors is a man aged 18-69 years in good health.

This chain joins TRBV6-1 and TRBJ2-3; TCRdb returns TRBD1, unconfirmable since there is no DNA. The CDR3 extends over 13 amino acids. Germline V gives CDR1 MNHNS, CDR2 SASEGT. CDR3 protein: CAVGRRTTDTQYF.

The rearrangement links TRBV7-9 to TRBJ2-2; as DNA is missing, the TRBD1 call by TCRdb cannot be tested. The CDR3 is 13 residues long. Germline V gene lookup returns CDR1 SEHNR and CDR2 FQNEAQ (reference sequence). CDR3 sequence: CAQERGVTGELFF.

V is TRBV5-4 and J is TRBJ1-1; the D call from TCRdb, TRBD1, cannot be confirmed without DNA. Germline CDR1 and CDR2: SGHNT and YYREEE (reference sequence). The CDR3 covers 13 residues. CDR3: CASSLVPEGVAFF.

The gene calls are TRBV29-1 and TRBJ2-2; TCRdb's D call of TRBD2 is untestable without DNA. Germline CDR1 reads SQVTM; CDR2 reads ANQGSEA. This CDR3 region has 16 residues. CDR3 sequence reads: CSVGTSGGAGTGELFF.

The chain carries TRBV20-1 and TRBJ2-3; the TRBD2 assignment by TCRdb is unverifiable without DNA. There are 15 residues in the CDR3. The V gene's germline CDR1 is DFQATT and CDR2 SNEGSKA (reference sequence). The CDR3 loop is CSARSAGYDTDTQYF.

The chain links TRBV9 to TRBJ2-1; TCRdb lists TRBD1, though no DNA is available to test this call. From germline, CDR1 is SGDLS and CDR2 YYNGEE. CDR3 size: 14 residues. CDR3: CASSAPPGAREQFF.

V and J are TRBV7-2 and TRBJ2-7. This CDR3 comprises 13 residues. Per the germline V gene, CDR1 is SGHTA and CDR2 is FQGNSA. CDR3 amino acids: CASSSLISYEQYF. Using reference TRBV7-2 and TRBJ2-7 for the parts outside the CDR3, the full variable domain is GAGVSQSPSNKVTEKGKDVELRCDPISGHTALYWYRQSLGQGLEFLIYFQGNSAPDKSGLPSDRFSAERTGGSVSTLTIQRTQQEDSAVYLCASSSLISYEQYFGPGTRLTVT.

The genes are TRBV27 and TRBJ2-7; without DNA, the TCRdb call of TRBD2 cannot be checked. The germline gives CDR1 MNHEY, CDR2 SMNVEV (reference sequence). CDR3 length equals 16 residues. CDR3 residues: CASSLTERGGSYEQYF.